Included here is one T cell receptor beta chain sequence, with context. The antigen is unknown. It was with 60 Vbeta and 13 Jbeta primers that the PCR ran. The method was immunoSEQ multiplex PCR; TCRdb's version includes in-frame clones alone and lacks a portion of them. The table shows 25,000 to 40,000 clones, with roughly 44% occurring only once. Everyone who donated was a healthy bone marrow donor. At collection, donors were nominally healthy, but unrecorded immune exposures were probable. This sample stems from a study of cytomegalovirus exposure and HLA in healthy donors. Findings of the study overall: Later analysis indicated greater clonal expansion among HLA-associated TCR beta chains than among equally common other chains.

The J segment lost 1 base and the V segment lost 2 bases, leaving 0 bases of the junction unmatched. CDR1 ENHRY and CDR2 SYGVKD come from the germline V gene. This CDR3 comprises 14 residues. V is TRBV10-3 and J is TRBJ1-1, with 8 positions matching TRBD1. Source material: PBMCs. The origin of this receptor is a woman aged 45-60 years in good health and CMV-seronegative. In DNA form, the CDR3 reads TGTGCCATCAGTGAGGGGACAGGGAACACTGAAGCTTTCTTT. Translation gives CAISEGTGNTEAFF.